This is a list of T cell receptor beta chains from one sample in a study of metastatic and nonmetastatic thyroid tumors. TCRdb recomputed clones from the PCR reads via MiXCR. Of 6,800 or so clones in the sample, 3% to 4% are singletons; the top ten hold 15% to 20%. The specimen was tumor tissue. The source of these receptors is a female donor with papillary thyroid cancer or a benign thyroid nodule (not recorded which). Some clones in this sample may be carry-over from other donors' samples. Each CDR3 is given with its conserved first and last residue. The order of the fields is clone size, J gene, D gene, V gene, CDR3 protein, CDR3 DNA. D genes are given only for firm matches. Size is stated for part of the rows, as once, few or many counts, or as a class when the clone is expanded.

many,TRBJ2-7,-,TRBV7-2,CASSSGPTYEQYF,TGTGCCAGCAGCTCCGGGCCCACCTACGAGCAGTACTTC
medium-sized,TRBJ1-4,-,TRBV20-1,CSARDPSRGNEKLFF,TGCAGTGCTAGAGATCCCAGCAGGGGTAATGAAAAACTGTTTTTT
medium-sized,TRBJ2-7,-,TRBV6-1,CASSEQGTPAYEQYF,TGTGCCAGCAGTGAACAGGGGACCCCCGCCTACGAGCAGTACTTC
medium-sized,TRBJ1-4,TRBD1,TRBV12-3/TRBV12-4,CASRQQGSNEKLFF,TGTGCCAGCAGGCAACAGGGGTCTAATGAAAAACTGTTTTTT
many,TRBJ1-5,-,TRBV10-2,CASMRNGINQPQHF,TGCGCCAGCATGAGGAACGGAATCAATCAGCCCCAGCATTTT
medium-sized,TRBJ2-2,-,TRBV24-1,CATGWADRTGELFF,TGTGCCACCGGATGGGCGGACCGAACCGGGGAGCTGTTTTTT
medium-sized,TRBJ2-3,-,TRBV20-1,CSARDLAPDTQYF,TGCAGTGCTAGAGATCTGGCCCCAGATACGCAGTATTTT
medium-sized,TRBJ1-5,TRBD1,TRBV28,CASRTGGVQPQHF,TGTGCCAGCAGAACAGGGGGCGTTCAGCCCCAGCATTTT
medium-sized,TRBJ2-7,-,TRBV11-2,CASTPSYEQYF,TGTGCCAGCACTCCTTCCTACGAGCAGTACTTC
medium-sized,TRBJ2-3,-,TRBV6-1,CAENAGDGTDTQYF,TGTGCAGAGAACGCAGGGGATGGCACAGATACGCAGTATTTT
-,TRBJ1-6,TRBD1,TRBV6-1,CASSHVGQGLGPPLHF,TGTGCCAGCAGCCATGTGGGACAGGGCCTTGGGCCACCCCTCCACTTT
medium-sized,TRBJ1-2,TRBD1,TRBV20-1,CSAAGETGKSYGYTF,TGCAGTGCCGCGGGGGAGACAGGGAAAAGCTATGGCTACACCTTC
many,TRBJ2-5,TRBD1,TRBV12-3/TRBV12-4,CASRDRGTGLQETQYF,TGTGCCAGCAGGGACCGAGGGACAGGGCTCCAAGAGACCCAGTACTTC
many,TRBJ2-2,-,TRBV7-6,CASRDKATGELFF,TGTGCCAGCAGAGATAAGGCCACCGGGGAGCTGTTTTTT
medium-sized,TRBJ2-5,-,TRBV11-3,CASREAKTQYF,TGTGCCAGCCGCGAGGCGAAGACCCAGTACTTC
medium-sized,TRBJ1-4,-,TRBV11-2,CASSFTGDLNEKLFF,TGTGCCAGCAGCTTCACAGGAGACCTAAATGAAAAACTGTTTTTT
medium-sized,TRBJ2-5,-,TRBV6-1,CASSPTSTETQYF,TGTGCCAGCAGCCCGACTAGTACAGAGACCCAGTACTTC
many,TRBJ2-1,-,TRBV12-3/TRBV12-4,CASSQGLEGNEQFF,TGTGCCAGCAGTCAGGGACTGGAAGGCAATGAGCAGTTCTTC
many,TRBJ2-1,-,TRBV28,CASSLPLRHNEQFF,TGTGCCAGCAGTTTACCGCTCAGACACAATGAGCAGTTCTTC
many,TRBJ1-1,-,TRBV7-9,CASSRLGGTEAFF,TGTGCCAGCAGCCGTCTGGGGGGCACTGAAGCTTTCTTT
many,TRBJ1-1,-,TRBV3-1,CASSQYGQPEAFF,TGTGCCAGCAGCCAATACGGGCAGCCTGAAGCTTTCTTT
many,TRBJ2-3,TRBD2,TRBV9,CASSVAGTRADTQYF,TGTGCCAGCAGCGTAGCTGGGACTAGGGCGGATACGCAGTATTTT